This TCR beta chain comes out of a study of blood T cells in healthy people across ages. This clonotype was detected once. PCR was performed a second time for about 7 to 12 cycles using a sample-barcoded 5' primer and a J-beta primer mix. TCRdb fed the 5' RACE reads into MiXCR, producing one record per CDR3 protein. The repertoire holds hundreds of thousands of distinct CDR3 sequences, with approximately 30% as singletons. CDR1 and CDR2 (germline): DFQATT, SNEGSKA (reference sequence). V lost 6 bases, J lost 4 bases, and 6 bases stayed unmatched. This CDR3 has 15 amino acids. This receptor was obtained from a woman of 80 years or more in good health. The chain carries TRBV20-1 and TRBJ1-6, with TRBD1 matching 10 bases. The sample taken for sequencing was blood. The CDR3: CSAFDRGLYNSPLHF. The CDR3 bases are TGCAGTGCCTTTGACAGGGGGCTGTATAATTCACCCCTCCACTTT.